The following is a T cell receptor beta chain sequence with its context. The target of this receptor is not known. Within one base of it there is no much larger clone, and no base qualities were kept. TCRdb lists the instrument as 454 GS FLX Titanium. A previously published linear amplification protocol was used to build TCR libraries from 400 to 500 ng of total RNA. The Roche/454 Genome Sequencer with Titanium chemistry was used for sequencing. Turning to the authors' computational methods: 78,498 rearranged TCR alpha transcripts were sequenced from 5 or 6 of the healthy donors. Duplicate transcripts were dropped, and unique TCR clonotypes were identified by the CDR3 junction according to IMGT nomenclature. CD4 versus CD8 status was modeled on V and J genes by logistic regression in R 2.13.0, with adjustment for donor effects and Bonferroni correction for multiple testing. Using fastp at Q25 and MiXCR, TCRdb reprocessed the public reads and kept productive beta chains. Records with the same CDR3 protein are collapsed into one entry carrying the most frequent genes and DNA. TCRdb's processing, not the study's, gives the V and J calls here. The sample table holds around 180,000 distinct CDR3 sequences, of which under 85% were seen once. The top ten constitute roughly 2.4% of the sample.

This entry is derived from a study of healthy donors' naive CD4 and CD8 T cells (dated by TCRdb to the mid-2010s). Broadly, across the study: The donors were selected to cover three age groups of six people each (20-25, 40-50 and 60-70 years), had a mean age of nearly 45, and were half female. The donors were HLA-typed by sequencing at HLA-A, -B, -C, -DRB1, -DQB1 and -DPB1, using the SBTexcellerator protocol, an ABI3130xl analyzer and SBTengine software. To check how TCR variation relates to lineage commitment, the researchers sequenced rearranged TCR alpha and beta chains taken from naive CD4+ and CD8+ T cells. The TCR alpha libraries followed the same workflow as the beta chain, except for a newly designed primer set that covered all functional IMGT alpha gene variants. Peripheral blood mononuclear cells were collected from about 18 healthy, unrelated individuals.

The CDR3 numbers 14 residues from cysteine through phenylalanine. Only the CDR3 DNA stays, 42 bases, in frame from base 1. The germline V end is reduced by 6 bases and the J end by 7 bases; junction bases left unmatched: 5. Reading the germline V gene gives CDR1 SQVTM and CDR2 ANQGSEA. Cells with a CD4+CD8-CD45RO-CD45RA+ profile were isolated by FACS and defined as naive CD4+ T cells, and those with a CD8+CD4-CD45RA+CD27bright profile were defined as naive CD8+ T cells. The antibodies used for sorting targeted CD4 (RPA-T4), CD8 (SK1), CD27 (O323), CD45RA (HI100) and CD45RO (UCHL1). Paper-wide results and their limitations: Because alpha and beta chains were sequenced in bulk and could not be paired, the effects of the two chains in combination were not assessed. Naive CD4+ and CD8+ cells reportedly showed biased usage of most V and J gene segments, and this bias was consistent across donors and independent of HLA genotype. About 13% of the variance in CD4/CD8 propensity appeared to be explained jointly by V genes, J genes and CDR3 charge, in a largely additive manner. Possible repertoire bias arising from homeostatic proliferation of naive T cells was not directly addressed. In both chains, CD4+ lineage was associated with a positively charged CDR3 and CD8+ lineage with a negatively charged CDR3.

The sample consisted of naive CD4+ and CD8+ T cells sorted from blood, pooled from several donors. What this sample's cell subset or site label stands for: FACS-sorted naive CD4+ (CD45RO-CD45RA+) and naive CD8+ (CD45RA+CD27bright) T cells. The chain employs TRBV29-1 and TRBJ2-1, and 14 bases in between align with TRBD2. The source of this sequence is a pool of human donors in good health; the sample pools cells from several healthy donors. The DNA sequence is as follows: TGCAGCGTCATGACTAGCGGGAGGGCTAATGAGCAGTTCTTC. It encodes CSVMTSGRANEQFF.